The subject of this entry is one T cell receptor beta chain. The antigen remains unidentified. Both 60 Vbeta primers and 13 Jbeta primers went into the PCR. The method was immunoSEQ multiplex PCR; TCRdb's version includes in-frame clones alone and lacks a portion of them. The sample lists 110,000 or so clones, around 72% seen once, with approximately 5.6% in the top ten. The record originates from a study of cytomegalovirus exposure and HLA in healthy donors. Study details: Of a few hundred genotyped donors, more than 70% clustered with self-reported Caucasian donors.

Study-level results: Many donors carried some public TCRs, although rarity characterized most TCR sequences.

The CDR3 totals 14 residues. The ends lost 5 bases at V and 5 bases at J; junction bases unmatched: 8. The germline V gene encodes CDR1 MDHEN and CDR2 SYDVKM. The sample comprised PBMCs. This sequence was found in a male donor in good health and CMV-seronegative. V is TRBV28 and J is TRBJ2-7; 8 bases line up with TRBD1. This CDR3 is CASSTPGGRNEQYF. The CDR3 nucleotides are TGTGCCAGCAGTACCCCAGGGGGCAGGAACGAGCAGTACTTC.